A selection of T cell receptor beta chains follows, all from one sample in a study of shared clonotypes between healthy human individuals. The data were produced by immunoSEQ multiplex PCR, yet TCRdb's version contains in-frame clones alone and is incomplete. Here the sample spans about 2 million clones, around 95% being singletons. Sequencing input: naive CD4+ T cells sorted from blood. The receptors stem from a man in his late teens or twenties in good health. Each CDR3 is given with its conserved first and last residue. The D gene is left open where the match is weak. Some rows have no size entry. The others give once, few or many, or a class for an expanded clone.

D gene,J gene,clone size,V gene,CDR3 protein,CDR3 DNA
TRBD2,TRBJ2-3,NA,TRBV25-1,CASSDPSGAPPDTQYF,TGTGCCAGCAGTGACCCTAGCGGAGCCCCACCTGATACGCAGTATTTT
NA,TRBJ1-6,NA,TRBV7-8,CASSLVSGSSYNSPLHF,TGTGCCAGCAGCTTAGTGTCAGGGAGCTCCTATAATTCACCCCTCCACTTT
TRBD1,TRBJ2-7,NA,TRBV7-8,CASSLGTGGYYEQYF,TGTGCCAGCAGCTTAGGGACAGGGGGTTACTACGAGCAGTACTTC
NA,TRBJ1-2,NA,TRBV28,CASSATKNYGYTF,TGTGCCAGCAGTGCGACAAAGAACTATGGCTACACCTTC
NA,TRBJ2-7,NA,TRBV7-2,CASSSLAALHEQYF,TGTGCCAGCAGCTCCCTGGCAGCACTCCACGAGCAGTACTTC
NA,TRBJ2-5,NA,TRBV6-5,CASSPYLDSQETQYF,TGTGCCAGCAGTCCTTACCTGGACAGTCAAGAGACCCAGTACTTC
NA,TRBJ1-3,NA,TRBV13,CASSRFRQADSGNTIYF,TGTGCCAGCAGCCGGTTCAGGCAGGCTGACTCTGGAAACACCATATATTTT
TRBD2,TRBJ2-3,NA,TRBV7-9,CASSERPRTSGSGADTQYF,TGTGCCAGCAGCGAGAGGCCTCGGACTAGCGGGAGTGGGGCAGATACGCAGTATTTT
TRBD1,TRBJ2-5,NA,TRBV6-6,CASRPGQGGPKTQYF,TGTGCCAGCAGGCCGGGACAGGGAGGTCCGAAGACCCAGTACTTC
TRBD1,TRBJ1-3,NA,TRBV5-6,CASSFIDRGQSGNTIYF,TGTGCCAGCAGCTTCATCGACAGGGGGCAGTCTGGAAACACCATATATTTT
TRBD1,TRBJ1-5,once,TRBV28,CASISLEGQVNQPQHF,TGTGCCAGCATCTCCCTCGAGGGACAGGTCAATCAGCCCCAGCATTTT
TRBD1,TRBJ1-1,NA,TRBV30,CAWSVDRGDTEAFF,TGTGCCTGGAGTGTAGACAGGGGTGACACTGAAGCTTTCTTT
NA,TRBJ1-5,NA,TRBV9,CASSPGQSNQPQHF,TGTGCCAGCAGCCCAGGACAGAGTAATCAGCCCCAGCATTTT
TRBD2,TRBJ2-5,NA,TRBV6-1,CASRTVAGGQETQYF,TGTGCCAGCAGAACTGTAGCGGGAGGTCAAGAGACCCAGTACTTC
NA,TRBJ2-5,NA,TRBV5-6,CASSLETQYF,TGTGCCAGCAGCTTGGAGACCCAGTACTTC
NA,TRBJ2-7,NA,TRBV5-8,CASSLLHEQYF,TGTGCCAGCAGCCTACTCCACGAGCAGTACTTC
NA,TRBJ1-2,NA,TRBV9,CASSPSRGIWYGYTF,TGTGCCAGCAGCCCAAGCAGGGGTATCTGGTATGGCTACACCTTC
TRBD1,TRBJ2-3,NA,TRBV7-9,CASSPPGGGTYTDTQYF,TGTGCCAGCAGCCCCCCAGGGGGCGGAACCTACACAGATACGCAGTATTTT
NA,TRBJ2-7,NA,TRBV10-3,CAIQWGSLSYEQYF,TGTGCCATCCAATGGGGTTCTTTGAGCTACGAGCAGTACTTC
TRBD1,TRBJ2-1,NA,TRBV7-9,CASSFWTGGDNEQFF,TGTGCCAGCAGCTTTTGGACAGGGGGAGACAATGAGCAGTTCTTC
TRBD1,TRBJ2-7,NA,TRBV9,CASSVGWDSYEQYF,TGTGCCAGCAGCGTAGGATGGGACAGCTACGAGCAGTACTTC
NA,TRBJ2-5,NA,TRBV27,CASSLIRGETQYF,TGTGCCAGCAGTTTAATCAGGGGAGAGACCCAGTACTTC
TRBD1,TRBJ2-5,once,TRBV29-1,CSVEARQGKETQYF,TGCAGCGTTGAAGCGAGACAGGGGAAAGAGACCCAGTACTTC
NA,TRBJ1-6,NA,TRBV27,CASSLLRGTNSPLHF,TGTGCCAGCAGTTTACTCCGGGGTACCAATTCACCCCTCCACTTT
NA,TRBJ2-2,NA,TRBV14,CASSQGVYTGELFF,TGTGCCAGCAGCCAAGGCGTTTACACCGGGGAGCTGTTTTTT